The following is a T cell receptor (beta chain) sequence with its context. Its antigen is unknown. Documented time point: week 35, safety follow-up. Topical imiquimod accompanied each vaccine dose, which consisted of 300 ug of mutant IDH1 20-mer peptide. Patients received eight vaccinations in weeks 1, 3, 5, 7, 11, 15, 19, 23. Trimming removed 4 bases from V and 4 bases from J; junction bases left unmatched: 7. CDR3 length equals 14 residues. In germline, CDR1 is GTSNPN, CDR2 SVGIG (reference sequence). Sequencing was performed with immunoSEQ multiplex PCR; in TCRdb, only in-frame clones are kept and a portion is missing. The data show some 30,000 clones, roughly 80% seen once. This sample is drawn from a study of a mutant IDH1 vaccine in newly diagnosed glioma. Regarding the study as a whole: There were vaccine-induced immune responses in more than 85% of the patients. Seemingly, top peripheral T cell clonotype changes bore no relation to pseudoprogression.

This TCR derives from a woman aged 25 to 39 with glioma. Some clones in this sample may be carry-over from other donors' samples. The J gene is TRBJ2-1, the V gene TRBV30; TRBD2 agrees at 7 bases. This sample comprised PBMCs, obtained from a glioma patient whose treatment included an IDH1 peptide vaccine. In DNA form, the CDR3 reads TGTGCCTGGATGCGGGCTAGCGGATACAATGAGCAGTTCTTC. It yields the protein CAWMRASGYNEQFF. Variable domain in full (rest from reference TRBV30 and TRBJ2-1): SQTIHQWPATLVQPVGSPLSLECTVEGTSNPNLYWYRQAAGRGLQLLFYSVGIGQISSEVPQNLSASRPQDRQFILSSKKLLLSDSGFYLCAWMRASGYNEQFFGPGTRLTVL.